This TCR beta chain was documented in a study of cytomegalovirus exposure and HLA in healthy donors. As to this clone: Its antigen remains unknown.

Overall study findings and caveats: Other equally common chains were less clonally expanded than HLA-associated TCR beta chains, a later analysis showed. TCR beta V- and J-gene trimming, according to a later analysis, was linked to a missense DCLRE1C variant. In a later analysis, an Asian-associated ancestry cluster reportedly showed fewer N-insertions than the roughly 710-donor mean.

Germline CDR1 KGHSH, CDR2 LQKENI. This CDR3 contains 14 residues. With 4 bases clipped from V and 6 bases from J, the junction kept 4 bases outside the gene matches. Primers for the PCR totalled 60 Vbeta and 13 Jbeta. Profiled with immunoSEQ multiplex PCR; TCRdb holds only in-frame clones, not every one. The profile shows 160,000 or so clones, 80% to 90% of them singletons. This TCR came from a man between 45 and 60 years old in good health and CMV-seropositive. The specimen sequenced was PBMCs. The chain couples TRBV18 to TRBJ2-3, with 10 bases identical to TRBD1. CDR3 region: CASSLDRGRDTQYF. CDR3 nucleotides: TGTGCCAGCTCACTTGACAGGGGGCGGGATACGCAGTATTTT.